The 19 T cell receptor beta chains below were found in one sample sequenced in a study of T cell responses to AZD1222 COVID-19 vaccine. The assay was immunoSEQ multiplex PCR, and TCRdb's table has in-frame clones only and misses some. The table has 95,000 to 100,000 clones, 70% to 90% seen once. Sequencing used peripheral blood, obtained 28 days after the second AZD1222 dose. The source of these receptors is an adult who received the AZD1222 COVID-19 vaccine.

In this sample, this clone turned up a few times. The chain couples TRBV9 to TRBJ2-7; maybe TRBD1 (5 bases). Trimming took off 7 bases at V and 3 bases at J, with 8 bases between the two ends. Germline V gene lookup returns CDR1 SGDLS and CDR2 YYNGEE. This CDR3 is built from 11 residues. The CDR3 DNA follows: TGTGCCAGCGGAGACAGCTACGAGCAGTACTTC. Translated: CASGDSYEQYF. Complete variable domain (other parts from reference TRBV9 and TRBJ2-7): DSGVTQTPKHLITATGQRVTLRCSPRSGDLSVYWYQQSLDQGLQFLIQYYNGEERAKGNILERFSAQQFPDLHSELNLSSLELGDSALYFCASGDSYEQYFGPGTRLTVT.

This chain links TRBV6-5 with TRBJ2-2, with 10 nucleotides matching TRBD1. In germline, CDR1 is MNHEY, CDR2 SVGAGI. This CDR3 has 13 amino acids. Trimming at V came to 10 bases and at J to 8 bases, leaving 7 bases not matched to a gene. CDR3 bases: TGTGCCACCCGACAGGGGGCAGGAGGGGAGCTGTTTTTT. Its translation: CATRQGAGGELFF.

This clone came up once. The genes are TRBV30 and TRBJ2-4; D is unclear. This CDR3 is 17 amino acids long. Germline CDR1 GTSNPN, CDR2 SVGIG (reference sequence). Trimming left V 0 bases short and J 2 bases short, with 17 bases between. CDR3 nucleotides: TGTGCCTGGAGTGTACGGGTGAGCGTAAATCCCAAAAACATTCAGTACTTC. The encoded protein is CAWSVRVSVNPKNIQYF.

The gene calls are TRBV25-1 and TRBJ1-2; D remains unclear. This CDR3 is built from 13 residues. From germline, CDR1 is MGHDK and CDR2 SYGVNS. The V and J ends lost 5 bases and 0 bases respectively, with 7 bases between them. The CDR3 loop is CASSTGTNYGYTF. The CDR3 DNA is TGTGCCAGCAGTACGGGCACTAACTATGGCTACACCTTC.

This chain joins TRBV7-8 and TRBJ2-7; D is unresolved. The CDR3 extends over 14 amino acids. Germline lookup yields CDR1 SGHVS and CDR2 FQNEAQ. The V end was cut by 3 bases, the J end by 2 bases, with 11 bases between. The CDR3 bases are TGTGCCAGCAGCTTCGCACACATCGCCTACGAGCAGTACTTC. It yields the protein CASSFAHIAYEQYF.

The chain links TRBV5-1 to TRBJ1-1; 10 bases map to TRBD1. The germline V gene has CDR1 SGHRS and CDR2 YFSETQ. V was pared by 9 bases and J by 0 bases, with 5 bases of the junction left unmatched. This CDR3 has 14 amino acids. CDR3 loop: CATSTGGMNTEAFF. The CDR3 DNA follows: TGCGCCACCTCGACAGGGGGCATGAACACTGAAGCTTTCTTT. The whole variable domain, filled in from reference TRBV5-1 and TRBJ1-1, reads KAGVTQTPRYLIKTRGQQVTLSCSPISGHRSVSWYQQTPGQGLQFLFEYFSETQRNKGNFPGRFSGRQFSNSRSEMNVSTLELGDSALYLCATSTGGMNTEAFFGQGTRLTVV.

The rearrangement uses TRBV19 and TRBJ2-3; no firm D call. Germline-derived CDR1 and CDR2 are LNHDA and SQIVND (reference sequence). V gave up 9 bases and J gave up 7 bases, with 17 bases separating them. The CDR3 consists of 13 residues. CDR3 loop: CASSSPQPNTQYF. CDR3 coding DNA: TGTGCCAGCTCCTCACCACAGCCAAATACGCAGTATTTT. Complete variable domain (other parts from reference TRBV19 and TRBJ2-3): DGGITQSPKYLFRKEGQNVTLSCEQNLNHDAMYWYRQDPGQGLRLIYYSQIVNDFQKGDIAEGYSVSREKKESFPLTVTSAQKNPTAFYLCASSSPQPNTQYFGPGTRLTVL.

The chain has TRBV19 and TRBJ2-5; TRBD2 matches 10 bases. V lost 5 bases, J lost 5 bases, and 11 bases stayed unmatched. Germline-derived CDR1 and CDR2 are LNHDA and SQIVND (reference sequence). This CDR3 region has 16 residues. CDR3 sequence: CASSDRLTSGKETQYF. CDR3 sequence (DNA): TGTGCCAGTAGTGACCGGTTAACTAGCGGGAAGGAGACCCAGTACTTC.

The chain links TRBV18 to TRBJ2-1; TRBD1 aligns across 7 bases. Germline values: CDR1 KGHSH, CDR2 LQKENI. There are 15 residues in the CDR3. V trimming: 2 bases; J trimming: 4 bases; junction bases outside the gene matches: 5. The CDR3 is CASSPVGGLYNEQFF. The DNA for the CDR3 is TGTGCCAGCTCACCAGTAGGGGGCCTGTACAATGAGCAGTTCTTC.

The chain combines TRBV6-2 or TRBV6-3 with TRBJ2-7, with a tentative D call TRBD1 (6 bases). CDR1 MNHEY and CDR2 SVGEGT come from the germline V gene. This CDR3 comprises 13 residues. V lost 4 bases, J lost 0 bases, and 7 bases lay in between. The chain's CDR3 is CASSSGVSYEQYF. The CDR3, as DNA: TGTGCCAGCAGTTCAGGGGTCTCCTACGAGCAGTACTTC.

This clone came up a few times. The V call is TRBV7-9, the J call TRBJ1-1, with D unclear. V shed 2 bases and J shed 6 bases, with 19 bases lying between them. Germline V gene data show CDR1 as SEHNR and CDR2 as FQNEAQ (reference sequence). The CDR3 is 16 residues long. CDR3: CASSLSRRKPGAEAFF. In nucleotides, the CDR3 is TGTGCCAGCAGCTTAAGCCGGAGAAAACCCGGGGCTGAAGCTTTCTTT.

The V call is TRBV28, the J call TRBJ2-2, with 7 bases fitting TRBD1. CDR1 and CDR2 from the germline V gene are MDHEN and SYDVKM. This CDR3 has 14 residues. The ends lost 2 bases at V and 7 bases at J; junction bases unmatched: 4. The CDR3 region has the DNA TGTGCCAGCAGTTTAACAGGGGTGGACGGGGAGCTGTTTTTT. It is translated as CASSLTGVDGELFF.

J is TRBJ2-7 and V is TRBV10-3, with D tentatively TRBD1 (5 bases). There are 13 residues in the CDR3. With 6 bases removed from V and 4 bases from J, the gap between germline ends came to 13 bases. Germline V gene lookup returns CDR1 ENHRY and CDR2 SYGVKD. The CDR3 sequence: CAIREGETYEQYF. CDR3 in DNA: TGTGCCATCAGGGAAGGGGAAACTTACGAGCAGTACTTC.

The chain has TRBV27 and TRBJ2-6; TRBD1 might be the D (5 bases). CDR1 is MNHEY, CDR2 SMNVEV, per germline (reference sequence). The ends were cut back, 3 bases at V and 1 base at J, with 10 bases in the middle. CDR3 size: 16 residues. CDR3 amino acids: CASSFKGLSGANVLTF. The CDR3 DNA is TGTGCCAGCAGTTTTAAGGGGTTATCTGGGGCCAACGTCCTGACTTTC. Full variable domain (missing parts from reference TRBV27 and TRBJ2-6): EAQVTQNPRYLITVTGKKLTVTCSQNMNHEYMSWYRQDPGLGLRQIYYSMNVEVTDKGDVPEGYKVSRKEKRNFPLILESPSPNQTSLYFCASSFKGLSGANVLTFGAGSRLTVL.

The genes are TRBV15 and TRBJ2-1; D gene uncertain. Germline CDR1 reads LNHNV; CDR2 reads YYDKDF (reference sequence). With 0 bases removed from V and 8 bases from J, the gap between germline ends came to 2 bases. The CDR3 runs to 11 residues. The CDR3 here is CATSREDEQFF. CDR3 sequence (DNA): TGTGCCACCAGCAGAGAAGATGAGCAGTTCTTC. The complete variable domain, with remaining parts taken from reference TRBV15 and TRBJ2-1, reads DAMVIQNPRYQVTQFGKPVTLSCSQTLNHNVMYWYQQKSSQAPKLLFHYYDKDFNNEADTPDNFQSRRPNTSFCFLDIRSPGLGDTAMYLCATSREDEQFFGPGTRLTVL.

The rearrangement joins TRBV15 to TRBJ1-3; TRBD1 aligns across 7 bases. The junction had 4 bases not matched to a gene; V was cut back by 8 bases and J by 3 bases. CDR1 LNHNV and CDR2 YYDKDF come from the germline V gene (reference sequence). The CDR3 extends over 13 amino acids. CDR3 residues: CATRTGDGNTIYF. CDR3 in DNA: TGTGCCACCCGCACAGGGGATGGAAACACCATATATTTT.

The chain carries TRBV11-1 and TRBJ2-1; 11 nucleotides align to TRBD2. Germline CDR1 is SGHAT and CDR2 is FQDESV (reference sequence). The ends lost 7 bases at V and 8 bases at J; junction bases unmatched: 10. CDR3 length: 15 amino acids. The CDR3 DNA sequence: TGTGCCAGCAACCAGGGGACTAGCGGAATTCATGAGCAGTTCTTC. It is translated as CASNQGTSGIHEQFF. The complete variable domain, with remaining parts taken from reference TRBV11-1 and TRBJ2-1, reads EAEVAQSPRYKITEKSQAVAFWCDPISGHATLYWYRQILGQGPELLVQFQDESVVDDSQLPKDRFSAERLKGVDSTLKIQPAELGDSAMYLCASNQGTSGIHEQFFGPGTRLTVL.

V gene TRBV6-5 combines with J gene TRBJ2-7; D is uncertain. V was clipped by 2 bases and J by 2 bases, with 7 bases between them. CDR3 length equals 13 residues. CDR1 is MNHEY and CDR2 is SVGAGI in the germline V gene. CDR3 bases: TGTGCCAGCAGTTACGCAGGAGCCTACGAGCAGTACTTC. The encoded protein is CASSYAGAYEQYF.

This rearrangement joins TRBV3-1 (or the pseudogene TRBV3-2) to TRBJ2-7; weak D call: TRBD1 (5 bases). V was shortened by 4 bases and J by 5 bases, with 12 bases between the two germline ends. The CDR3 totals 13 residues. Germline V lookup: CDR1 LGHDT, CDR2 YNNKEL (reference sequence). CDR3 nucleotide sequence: TGTGCCAGCAGCCCAAGGGGTGCCCACGAGCAGTACTTC. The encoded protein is CASSPRGAHEQYF.